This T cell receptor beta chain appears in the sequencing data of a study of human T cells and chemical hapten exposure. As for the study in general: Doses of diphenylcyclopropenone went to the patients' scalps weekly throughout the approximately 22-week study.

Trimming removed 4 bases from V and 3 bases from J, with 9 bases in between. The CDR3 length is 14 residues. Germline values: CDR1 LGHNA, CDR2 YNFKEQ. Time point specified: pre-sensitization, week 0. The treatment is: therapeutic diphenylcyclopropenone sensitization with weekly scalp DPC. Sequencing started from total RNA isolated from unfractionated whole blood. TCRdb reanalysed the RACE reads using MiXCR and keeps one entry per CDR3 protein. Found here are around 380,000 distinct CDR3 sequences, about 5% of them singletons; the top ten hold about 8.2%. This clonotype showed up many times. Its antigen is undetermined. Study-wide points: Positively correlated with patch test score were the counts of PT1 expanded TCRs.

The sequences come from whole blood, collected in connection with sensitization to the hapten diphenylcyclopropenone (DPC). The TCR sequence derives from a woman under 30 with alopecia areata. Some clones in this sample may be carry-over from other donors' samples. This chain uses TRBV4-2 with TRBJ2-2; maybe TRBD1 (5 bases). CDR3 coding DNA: TGTGCCAGCAGCCCTAAAGGGGACACCGGGGAGCTGTTTTTT. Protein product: CASSPKGDTGELFF.